Detailed here is one T cell receptor (beta chain). There are 16 residues in the CDR3. Germline V gives CDR1 SGHVS, CDR2 FNYEAQ. Trimming stripped 0 bases from V and 1 base from J, with 12 bases between. This entry is derived from a study of T cell responses to AZD1222 COVID-19 vaccine. Clones were read by immunoSEQ multiplex PCR, and TCRdb kept only the in-frame ones, dropping some. The table records 65,000 to 100,000 clones, about nine tenths of them present only once. The V and J genes are TRBV7-6 and TRBJ1-1; D call uncertain. The TCR comes from an adult who received the AZD1222 COVID-19 vaccine. Source: peripheral blood, taken 28 days after the second AZD1222 dose. CDR3 in amino acids: CASSLAQRARNTEAFF. The CDR3 region has the DNA TGTGCCAGCAGCTTAGCGCAAAGGGCGCGGAACACTGAAGCTTTCTTT.